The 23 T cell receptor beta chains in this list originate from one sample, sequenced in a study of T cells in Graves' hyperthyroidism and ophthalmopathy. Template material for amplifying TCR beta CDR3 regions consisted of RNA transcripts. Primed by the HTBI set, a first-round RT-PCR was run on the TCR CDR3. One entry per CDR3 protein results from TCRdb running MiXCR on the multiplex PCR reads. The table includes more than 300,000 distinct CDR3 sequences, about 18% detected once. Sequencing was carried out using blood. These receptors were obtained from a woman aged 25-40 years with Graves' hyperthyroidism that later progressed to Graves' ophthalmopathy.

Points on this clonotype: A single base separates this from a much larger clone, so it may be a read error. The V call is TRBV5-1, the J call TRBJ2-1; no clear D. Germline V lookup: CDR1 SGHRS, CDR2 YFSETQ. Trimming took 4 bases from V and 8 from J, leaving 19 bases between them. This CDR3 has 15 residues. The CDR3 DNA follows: TGCGCCAGCAGCCATGGGGATCCGCGGTTGGATGAGCAGTTCTTC. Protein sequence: CASSHGDPRLDEQFF.

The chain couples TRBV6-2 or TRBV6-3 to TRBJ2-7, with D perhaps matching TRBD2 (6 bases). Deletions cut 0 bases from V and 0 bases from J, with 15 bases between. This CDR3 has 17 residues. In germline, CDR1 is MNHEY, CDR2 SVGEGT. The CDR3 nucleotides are TGTGCCAGCAGTTACTCGATTAAGCGGGTAAGCTCCTACGAGCAGTACTTC. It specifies CASSYSIKRVSSYEQYF.

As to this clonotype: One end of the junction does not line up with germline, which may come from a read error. CDR3 sequence reads: CASSLGTTSSHEQYF. DNA for the CDR3: TGTGCCAGCAGCCTCGGGACTACCAGCTCCCACGAGCAGTACTTC. This chain links TRBV11-2 with TRBJ2-7, with 7 bases matching TRBD2. From germline, CDR1 is SGHAT and CDR2 FQNNGV. The CDR3 covers 15 residues.

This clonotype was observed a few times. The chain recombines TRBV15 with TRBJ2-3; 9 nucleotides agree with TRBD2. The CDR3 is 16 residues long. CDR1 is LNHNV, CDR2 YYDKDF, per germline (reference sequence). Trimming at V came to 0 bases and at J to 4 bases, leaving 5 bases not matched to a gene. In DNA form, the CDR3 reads TGTGCCACCAGCAGAGATCTGGCGGGGGGGTCAGATACGCAGTATTTT. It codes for CATSRDLAGGSDTQYF.

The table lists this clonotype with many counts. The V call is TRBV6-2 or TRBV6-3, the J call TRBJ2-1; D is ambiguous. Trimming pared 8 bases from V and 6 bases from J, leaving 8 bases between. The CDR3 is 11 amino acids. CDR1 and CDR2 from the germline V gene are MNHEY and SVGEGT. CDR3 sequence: CASAPGNEQFF. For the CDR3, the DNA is TGTGCCAGCGCCCCGGGCAATGAGCAGTTCTTC.

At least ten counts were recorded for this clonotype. The CDR3 region is CASSQLAGPAADTQYF. The CDR3, as DNA: TGTGCCAGCAGCCAACTAGCGGGCCCGGCGGCAGATACGCAGTATTTT. The chain employs TRBV12-3 or TRBV12-4 and TRBJ2-3; 9 bases map to TRBD2. The CDR3 totals 16 residues. V lost 6 bases to trimming and J lost 4 bases; unmatched junction nucleotides: 11.

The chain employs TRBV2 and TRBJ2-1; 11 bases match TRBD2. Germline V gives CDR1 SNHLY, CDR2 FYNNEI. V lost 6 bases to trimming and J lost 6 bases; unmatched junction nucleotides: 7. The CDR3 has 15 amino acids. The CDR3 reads CASSITSGRGNEQFF. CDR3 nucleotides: TGTGCCAGCAGCATAACTAGCGGGAGAGGCAATGAGCAGTTCTTC.

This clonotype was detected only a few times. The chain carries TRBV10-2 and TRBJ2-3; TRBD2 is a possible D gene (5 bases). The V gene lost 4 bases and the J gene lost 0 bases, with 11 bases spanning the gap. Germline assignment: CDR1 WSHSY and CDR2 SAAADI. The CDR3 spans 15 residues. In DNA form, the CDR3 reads TGCGCCAGCAGTGGCCCAGCGGCTAGCACAGATACGCAGTATTTT. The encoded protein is CASSGPAASTDTQYF.

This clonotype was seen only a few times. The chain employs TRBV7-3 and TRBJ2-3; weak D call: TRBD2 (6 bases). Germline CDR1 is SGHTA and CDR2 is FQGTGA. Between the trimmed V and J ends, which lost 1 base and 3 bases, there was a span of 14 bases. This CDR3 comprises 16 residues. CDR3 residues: CASSLSRLATTDTQYF. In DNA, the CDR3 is TGTGCCAGCAGCTTAAGTCGGCTAGCGACTACAGATACGCAGTATTTT.

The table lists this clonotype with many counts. As DNA, the CDR3 is TGCGCCAGCAGCTCAGGGCTAGCGGGGGGAGATACGCAGTATTTT. Translating gives CASSSGLAGGDTQYF. The chain carries TRBV5-1 and TRBJ2-3, with 11 bases identical to TRBD2. The V gene end was trimmed by 3 bases and the J gene end by 5 bases; junction bases not matched to a gene: 5. Germline-derived CDR1 and CDR2 are SGHRS and YFSETQ. The CDR3 covers 15 residues.

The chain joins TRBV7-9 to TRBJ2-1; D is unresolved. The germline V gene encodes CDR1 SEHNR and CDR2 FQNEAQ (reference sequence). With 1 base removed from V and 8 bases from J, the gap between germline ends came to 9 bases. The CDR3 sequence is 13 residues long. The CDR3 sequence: CASSLDPLDEQFF. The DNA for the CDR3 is TGTGCCAGCAGCTTAGACCCGTTGGATGAGCAGTTCTTC.

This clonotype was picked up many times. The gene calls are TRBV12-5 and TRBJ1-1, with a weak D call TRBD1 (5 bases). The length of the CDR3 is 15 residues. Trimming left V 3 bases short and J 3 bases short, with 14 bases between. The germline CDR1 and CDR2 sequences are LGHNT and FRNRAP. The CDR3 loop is CASGFIRGEYTEAFF. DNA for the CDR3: TGTGCTAGTGGTTTTATACGGGGGGAGTACACTGAAGCTTTCTTT.

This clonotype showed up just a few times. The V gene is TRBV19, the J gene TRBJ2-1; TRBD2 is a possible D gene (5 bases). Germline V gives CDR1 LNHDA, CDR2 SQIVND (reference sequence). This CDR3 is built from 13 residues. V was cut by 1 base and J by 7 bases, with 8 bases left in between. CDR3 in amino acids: CASSIVRGNEQFF. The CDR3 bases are TGTGCCAGTAGTATAGTTCGGGGAAATGAGCAGTTCTTC.

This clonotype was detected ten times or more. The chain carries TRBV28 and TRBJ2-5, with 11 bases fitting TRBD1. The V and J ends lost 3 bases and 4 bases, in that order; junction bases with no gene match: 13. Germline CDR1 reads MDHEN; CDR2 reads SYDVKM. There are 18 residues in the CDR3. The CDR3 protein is CASSFIPRRDRGIETQYF. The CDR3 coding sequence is TGTGCCAGCAGTTTCATCCCTCGCCGGGACAGGGGGATAGAGACCCAGTACTTC.

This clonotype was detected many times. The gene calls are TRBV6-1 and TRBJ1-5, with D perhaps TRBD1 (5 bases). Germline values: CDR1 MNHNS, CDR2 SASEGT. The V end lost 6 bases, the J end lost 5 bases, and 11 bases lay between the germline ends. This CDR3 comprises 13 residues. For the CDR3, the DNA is TGTGCCAGCAGGGCAGGGTGGCATCAGCCCCAGCATTTT. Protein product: CASRAGWHQPQHF.

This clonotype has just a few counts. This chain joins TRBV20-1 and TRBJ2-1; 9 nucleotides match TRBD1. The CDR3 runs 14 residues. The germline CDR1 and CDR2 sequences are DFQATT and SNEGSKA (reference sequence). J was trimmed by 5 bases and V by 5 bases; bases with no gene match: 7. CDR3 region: CSAGRDRANNEQFF. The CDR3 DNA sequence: TGCAGTGCTGGCCGGGACAGGGCAAACAATGAGCAGTTCTTC.

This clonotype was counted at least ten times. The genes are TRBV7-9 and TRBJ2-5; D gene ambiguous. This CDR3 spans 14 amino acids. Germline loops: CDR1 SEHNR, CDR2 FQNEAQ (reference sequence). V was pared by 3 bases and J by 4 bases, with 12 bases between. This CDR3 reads CASSFWGDGETQYF. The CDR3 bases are TGTGCCAGCAGCTTTTGGGGTGATGGAGAGACCCAGTACTTC.

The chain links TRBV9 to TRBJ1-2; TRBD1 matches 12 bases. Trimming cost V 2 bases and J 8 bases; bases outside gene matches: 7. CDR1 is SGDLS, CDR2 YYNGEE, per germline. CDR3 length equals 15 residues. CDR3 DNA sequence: TGTGCCAGCAGCGTGAGGGACAGGGGGCTAAACGGCTACACCTTC. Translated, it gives CASSVRDRGLNGYTF.

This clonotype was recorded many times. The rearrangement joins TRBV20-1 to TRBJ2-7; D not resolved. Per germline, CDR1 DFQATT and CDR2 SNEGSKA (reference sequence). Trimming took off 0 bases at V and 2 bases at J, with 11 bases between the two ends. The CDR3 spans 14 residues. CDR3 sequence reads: CSARDHVGAYEQYF. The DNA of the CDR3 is TGCAGTGCTAGAGATCACGTGGGTGCCTACGAGCAGTACTTC.

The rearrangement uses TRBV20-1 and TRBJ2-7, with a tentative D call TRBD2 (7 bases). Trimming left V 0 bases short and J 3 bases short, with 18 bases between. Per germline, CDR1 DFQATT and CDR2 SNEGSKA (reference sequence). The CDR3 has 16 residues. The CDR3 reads CSARDPRGGGLYEQYF. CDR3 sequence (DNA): TGCAGTGCTAGAGATCCTAGGGGGGGGGGCCTCTACGAGCAGTACTTC.

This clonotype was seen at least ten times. CDR3 coding DNA: TGTGCCAGCCTTGGTAAGGGTAGCTCCTACAATGAGCAGTTCTTC. This sequence encodes CASLGKGSSYNEQFF. The chain couples TRBV6-1 to TRBJ2-1; D unresolved. The CDR3 has 15 amino acids. Trimming took off 8 bases at V and 0 bases at J, with 14 bases between the two ends. Germline V lookup: CDR1 MNHNS, CDR2 SASEGT.

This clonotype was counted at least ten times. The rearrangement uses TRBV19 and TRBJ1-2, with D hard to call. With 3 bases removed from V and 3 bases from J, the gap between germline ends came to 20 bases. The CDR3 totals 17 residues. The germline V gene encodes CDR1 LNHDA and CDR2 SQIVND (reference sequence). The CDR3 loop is CASSIYVQPPQDYGYTF. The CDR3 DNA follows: TGTGCCAGTAGTATTTATGTACAACCGCCGCAGGACTATGGCTACACCTTC.

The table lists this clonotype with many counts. The CDR3 spells CASMYSGGAHYEQYF. The CDR3 DNA follows: TGTGCCAGCATGTATAGCGGGGGGGCACACTACGAGCAGTACTTC. V is TRBV27 and J is TRBJ2-7; 11 bases line up with TRBD2. The J segment lost 3 bases and the V segment lost 7 bases, leaving 8 bases of the junction unmatched. Germline assignment: CDR1 MNHEY and CDR2 SMNVEV (reference sequence). The CDR3 has 15 residues.